Presented here are 12 T cell receptor beta chains from one specimen sequenced in a study of cytomegalovirus exposure and HLA in healthy donors. 60 Vbeta and 13 Jbeta primers were used in PCR. The data were produced by immunoSEQ multiplex PCR, yet TCRdb's version contains in-frame clones alone and is incomplete. This sample carries roughly 290,000 clones, about 90% of them seen once, and the ten largest clones take approximately 2%. Sequenced material: PBMCs. The receptors shown here come from a woman aged 18 to 35 in good health and CMV-seronegative.

The chain links TRBV5-6 to TRBJ2-3, with 9 bases lining up with TRBD1. CDR1 is SGHDT, CDR2 YYEEEE, per germline. V lost 3 bases to trimming and J lost 4 bases; unmatched junction nucleotides: 15. CDR3 size: 18 residues. The CDR3 loop is CASSSGQGILGLADTQYF. CDR3 coding DNA: TGTGCCAGCAGCTCCGGACAGGGGATTCTAGGTTTGGCAGATACGCAGTATTTT.

This chain joins TRBV14 and TRBJ2-1; D possibly corresponds to TRBD2 (5 bases). This CDR3 has 13 residues. V dropped 5 bases and J dropped 8 bases, with 13 bases sitting between them. Germline V gene sequence: CDR1 SGHDN, CDR2 FVKESK. CDR3 residues: CASSFPGVDEQFF. The CDR3 DNA reads TGTGCCAGCAGCTTCCCCGGGGTTGATGAGCAGTTCTTC.

The J gene is TRBJ2-1, the V gene TRBV5-1; D perhaps matches TRBD2 (6 bases). CDR1 is SGHRS and CDR2 is YFSETQ in the germline V gene. The CDR3 is 15 residues long. Trimming pared 0 bases from V and 0 bases from J, leaving 7 bases between. The CDR3 region has the DNA TGCGCCAGCAGCTTGGGACTAGTCTCCTACAATGAGCAGTTCTTC. It codes for CASSLGLVSYNEQFF.

This chain links TRBV4-1 with TRBJ2-1, with D possibly being TRBD2 (5 bases). Per the germline V gene, CDR1 is MGHRA and CDR2 is YSYEKL. Deletions cut 0 bases from V and 13 bases from J, with 22 bases between. The CDR3 has 16 amino acids. CDR3 in amino acids: CASSQDRGMQRLDQFF. CDR3 bases: TGCGCCAGCAGCCAAGATCGGGGAATGCAGCGCCTAGACCAGTTCTTC.

The V gene is TRBV27, the J gene TRBJ2-7; TRBD2 matches 8 bases. J gave up 1 base and V 5 bases, and 7 bases lay outside the gene matches. Germline CDR1 MNHEY, CDR2 SMNVEV (reference sequence). CDR3 length: 15 amino acids. This CDR3 reads CASSMSGSPSYEQYF. Written as DNA, the CDR3 is TGTGCCAGCAGTATGAGCGGGAGCCCTTCCTACGAGCAGTACTTC.

V usage is TRBV6-5 and J usage is TRBJ1-5; possibly TRBD1 for D (5 bases). This CDR3 has 14 amino acids. Germline V lookup: CDR1 MNHEY, CDR2 SVGAGI. Trimming pared 4 bases from V and 4 bases from J, leaving 11 bases between. The CDR3 DNA reads as TGTGCCAGCAGTTTGAGACAGACTAATCAGCCCCAGCATTTT. It translates to CASSLRQTNQPQHF.

The chain joins TRBV5-1 to TRBJ2-1, with TRBD1 as a possible D gene (6 bases). Germline values: CDR1 SGHRS, CDR2 YFSETQ. CDR3 length: 17 amino acids. V lost 4 bases to trimming and J lost 0 bases, with 17 bases between them. The CDR3 region is CASSGTGLDSSYNEQFF. The CDR3 DNA reads TGCGCCAGCAGCGGCACAGGGCTAGATAGCTCCTACAATGAGCAGTTCTTC.

The rearrangement joins TRBV2 to TRBJ2-3; 8 nucleotides agree with TRBD2. Germline values: CDR1 SNHLY, CDR2 FYNNEI. The V and J ends lost 4 bases and 2 bases, in that order; junction bases with no gene match: 5. The CDR3 consists of 15 residues. In DNA, the CDR3 is TGTGCCAGCAGTGGTCTAGCGGGTCTCACAGATACGCAGTATTTT. Its translation: CASSGLAGLTDTQYF.

This clone has only one observation. The genes are TRBV7-9 and TRBJ1-1; D gene unclear. CDR1 and CDR2 (germline): SEHNR, FQNEAQ (reference sequence). V lost 2 bases to trimming and J lost 0 bases, with 19 bases between them. The CDR3 loop spans 18 amino acids. This CDR3 reads CASSLIDPGGEVNTEAFF. DNA of the CDR3: TGTGCCAGCAGCTTAATTGACCCCGGCGGGGAGGTGAACACTGAAGCTTTCTTT.

The chain couples TRBV5-5 to TRBJ1-5; 7 positions agree with TRBD1. The CDR3 is 16 residues long. Germline CDR1 is SGHKS and CDR2 is YYEKEE (reference sequence). Trimming at V came to 0 bases and at J to 8 bases, leaving 11 bases not matched to a gene. CDR3 sequence: CASSLGQGLGVEPQHF. CDR3 coding DNA: TGTGCCAGCAGCTTGGGACAGGGTTTAGGGGTAGAGCCCCAGCATTTT.

The chain combines TRBV2 with TRBJ1-1; 12 bases line up with TRBD1. The J segment lost 11 bases and the V segment lost 7 bases, leaving 11 bases of the junction unmatched. Germline CDR1 SNHLY, CDR2 FYNNEI. This CDR3 has 14 amino acids. The CDR3, as DNA: TGTGCCAGCACCCGAGGAGGGGACAGGGGGCTTGCTTTCTTT. Its protein product is CASTRGGDRGLAFF.

The chain couples TRBV23-1 to TRBJ2-7, with D uncertain. TRBV23-1 falls under the ORF class, with uncertain function. V was clipped by 0 bases and J by 1 base, with 19 bases between them. The CDR3 has 18 amino acids. The CDR3 sequence: CASSQSKYSAAASYEQYF. The CDR3 DNA follows: TGCGCCAGCAGTCAATCTAAATATTCGGCGGCCGCTTCCTACGAGCAGTACTTC.